The 32 T cell receptor beta chains presented below share a single source sample, sequenced in a study of vaccination and CD4 T cells after COVID-19. Via MiXCR, TCRdb re-called the PCR reads, giving one row per CDR3 protein. The sample shows approximately 20,000 distinct CDR3 sequences, around three fifths of them seen only once. The specimen was CD4+ T cells from blood, collected before SARS-CoV-2 vaccination. Source of these receptors: a human donor who had recovered from COVID-19.

The gene calls are TRBV20-1 and TRBJ2-2, with TRBD2 matching 15 bases. V lost 1 base, J lost 2 bases, and 14 bases stayed unmatched. The CDR3 is 21 amino acids. Germline V CDR1 and CDR2: DFQATT, SNEGSKA (reference sequence). The CDR3 nucleotides read TGCAGTGCTAGAGCCCCACAAGGACTAGCGGGAGGGATACTAAACACCGGGGAGCTGTTTTTT. Its translation is CSARAPQGLAGGILNTGELFF.

This rearrangement joins TRBV11-2 to TRBJ2-2; 7 nucleotides match TRBD1. J was trimmed by 5 bases and V by 1 base; bases with no gene match: 7. The germline CDR1 and CDR2 sequences are SGHAT and FQNNGV. The CDR3 consists of 16 residues. The CDR3, as DNA: TGTGCCAGCAGCTTAGTTAAGATACAGGGGACCGGGGAGCTGTTTTTT. Its translation is CASSLVKIQGTGELFF.

This chain joins TRBV20-1 and TRBJ2-7, with 8 bases lining up with TRBD1. Germline trimming cut 5 bases from V and 4 bases from J; bases unmatched to any gene: 7. Germline lookup yields CDR1 DFQATT and CDR2 SNEGSKA (reference sequence). CDR3 size: 13 residues. In DNA, the CDR3 is TGCAGTGCTGGACAGGGAAAGGCTTACGAGCAGTACTTC. As protein: CSAGQGKAYEQYF.

This clonotype was picked up a small number of times. The chain employs TRBV20-1 and TRBJ1-5, with D uncertain. V dropped 2 bases and J dropped 3 bases, with 11 bases sitting between them. Germline CDR1 is DFQATT and CDR2 is SNEGSKA (reference sequence). CDR3 size: 14 residues. CDR3 protein: CSARPRELNQPQHF. In DNA form, the CDR3 reads TGCAGTGCTAGACCTCGGGAGCTCAATCAGCCCCAGCATTTT.

The rearrangement joins TRBV20-1 to TRBJ1-6; possible D gene TRBD1, 5 bases. CDR1 and CDR2 from the germline V gene are DFQATT and SNEGSKA (reference sequence). The CDR3 sequence is 13 residues long. Trimming removed 3 bases from V and 7 bases from J, with 10 bases in between. The CDR3 protein is CSARGTGNSPLHF. The CDR3 DNA follows: TGCAGTGCTAGGGGGACGGGAAATTCACCCCTCCACTTT.

The rearrangement uses TRBV19 and TRBJ1-1; a possible D gene is TRBD1 (6 bases). From germline, CDR1 is LNHDA and CDR2 SQIVND (reference sequence). V dropped 2 bases and J dropped 1 base, with 11 bases sitting between them. The CDR3 loop spans 15 amino acids. The CDR3: CASSIKGTPNTEAFF. The DNA for the CDR3 is TGTGCCAGTAGTATAAAAGGGACACCGAACACTGAAGCTTTCTTT.

The gene calls are TRBV19 and TRBJ1-5; tentative D call: TRBD1 (5 bases). Germline CDR1 is LNHDA and CDR2 is SQIVND (reference sequence). This CDR3 has 14 residues. Trimming left V 7 bases short and J 0 bases short, with 10 bases between. The DNA for the CDR3 is TGTGCCAGTACCAGGGACTATAGCAATCAGCCCCAGCATTTT. Translated, it gives CASTRDYSNQPQHF.

The chain is built from TRBV6-1 and TRBJ2-1; 7 bases are shared with TRBD2. V gave up 8 bases and J gave up 4 bases; unmatched junction bases: 8. The V gene's germline CDR1 is MNHNS and CDR2 SASEGT. The CDR3 loop spans 14 amino acids. CDR3 sequence reads: CASAGANTYNEQFF. CDR3 nucleotides: TGTGCCAGCGCGGGAGCAAACACTTACAATGAGCAGTTCTTC.

This clonotype has a single count. Here the CDR3 DNA reads TGTGCCAGCAGCCCGACAGGGGATGGCTACACCTTC. This sequence encodes CASSPTGDGYTF. The chain employs TRBV28 and TRBJ1-2, with 8 bases identical to TRBD1. This CDR3 contains 12 residues. The germline gives CDR1 MDHEN, CDR2 SYDVKM. Trimming at V came to 6 bases and at J to 6 bases, leaving 3 bases not matched to a gene.

The chain has TRBV21-1 and TRBJ1-6. TRBV21-1 constitutes a pseudogene. This CDR3 region has 17 residues. CDR3 sequence reads: CASSKAADRRGNSPLHF. CDR3 DNA: TGTGCCAGCAGCAAAGCGGCGGACCGCCGAGGAAATTCACCCCTCCACTTT.

The chain combines TRBV6-4 with TRBJ2-1; 11 nucleotides match TRBD2. From germline, CDR1 is MRHNA and CDR2 SNTAGT. This CDR3 comprises 16 residues. V lost 1 base to trimming and J lost 8 bases; unmatched junction nucleotides: 7. In nucleotides, the CDR3 is TGTGCCAGCAGTGACTGGCCTAGCGGGAGGTCCGATGAGCAGTTCTTC. Translated: CASSDWPSGRSDEQFF.

This clonotype came up a few times. The V and J genes are TRBV7-2 and TRBJ2-5; no clear D gene. CDR3 length: 13 amino acids. Trimming pared 1 base from V and 2 bases from J, leaving 5 bases between. Germline values: CDR1 SGHTA, CDR2 FQGNSA. The CDR3 protein is CASSLVGQETQYF. The DNA for the CDR3 is TGTGCCAGCAGCTTAGTTGGGCAAGAGACCCAGTACTTC.

The genes are TRBV5-4 and TRBJ2-5; D is unclear. Looked up from germline, CDR1 is SGHNT and CDR2 is YYREEE (reference sequence). The CDR3 loop spans 14 amino acids. The V gene lost 4 bases and the J gene lost 5 bases, with 15 bases spanning the gap. DNA for the CDR3: TGTGCCAGCAGCCCAATTGGCCGACGGGAGACCCAGTACTTC. It is translated as CASSPIGRRETQYF.

This clonotype has a handful of counts. This rearrangement joins TRBV11-2 to TRBJ1-1, with a tentative D call TRBD1 (5 bases). This CDR3 has 15 residues. Germline CDR1 is SGHAT and CDR2 is FQNNGV. Trimming cost V 2 bases and J 3 bases, with 13 bases left between them. The CDR3 bases are TGTGCCAGCAGCTTATCTGGGGGGATGGACACTGAAGCTTTCTTT. It is translated as CASSLSGGMDTEAFF. Drawing the rest from reference TRBV11-2 and TRBJ1-1, the complete variable domain is EAGVAQSPRYKIIEKRQSVAFWCNPISGHATLYWYQQILGQGPKLLIQFQNNGVVDDSQLPKDRFSAERLKGVDSTLKIQPAKLEDSAVYLCASSLSGGMDTEAFFGQGTRLTVV.

This sequence joins TRBV30 and TRBJ1-2, with TRBD1 identical over 8 bases. The CDR3 length is 18 residues. V was pared by 1 base and J by 6 bases, with 19 bases of the junction left unmatched. Germline V gene data show CDR1 as GTSNPN and CDR2 as SVGIG (reference sequence). CDR3 nucleotides: TGTGCCTGGAGTGGTCGCAGGGGGCAATTATTAGATCAGGATGGCTACACCTTC. This translates into CAWSGRRGQLLDQDGYTF.

The chain couples TRBV6-1 to TRBJ1-1, with a possible D match to TRBD1 (5 bases). The CDR3 sequence is 13 residues long. Trimming pared 6 bases from V and 4 bases from J, leaving 12 bases between. Germline lookup yields CDR1 MNHNS and CDR2 SASEGT. CDR3: CASRGVRGTEAFF. DNA for the CDR3: TGTGCCAGCAGGGGGGTGAGGGGCACTGAAGCTTTCTTT.

V is TRBV19 and J is TRBJ1-1, with 9 bases lining up with TRBD1. This CDR3 contains 13 residues. Germline CDR1 and CDR2: LNHDA and SQIVND (reference sequence). V was pared by 5 bases and J by 11 bases, with 9 bases of the junction left unmatched. As DNA, the CDR3 is TGTGCCAGTAGTCCTCGGGACAGGGTCCGGGCTTTCTTT. Amino acid sequence: CASSPRDRVRAFF.

This clonotype showed up just a few times. The chain carries TRBV14 and TRBJ2-1, with D perhaps matching TRBD1 or TRBD2 (7 bases each). The CDR3 runs to 17 residues. Trimming left V 1 base short and J 8 bases short, with 21 bases between. Germline CDR1 and CDR2: SGHDN and FVKESK. Written as DNA, the CDR3 is TGTGCCAGCAGCCAAGGAGTCAGGGGGAGGGCCGGCGATGAGCAGTTCTTC. Translation: CASSQGVRGRAGDEQFF.

The chain is built from TRBV19 and TRBJ1-2; 11 bases align to TRBD1. V was pared by 5 bases and J by 4 bases, with 6 bases of the junction left unmatched. The germline V gene has CDR1 LNHDA and CDR2 SQIVND (reference sequence). The CDR3 is 15 residues long. In DNA, the CDR3 is TGTGCCAGTAGTTACGGGACAGGGGGAATCTATGGCTACACCTTC. Protein: CASSYGTGGIYGYTF.

The rearrangement joins TRBV24-1 to TRBJ2-2; D may be TRBD2 (5 bases). The germline gives CDR1 KGHDR, CDR2 SFDVKD. Trimming cost V 2 bases and J 6 bases, with 15 bases left between them. This CDR3 region has 16 residues. The CDR3 DNA follows: TGTGCCACCAGTGATTCTCTCCGGGGAAGAGCCGGGGAGCTGTTTTTT. Its translation is CATSDSLRGRAGELFF.

CDR3 DNA sequence: TGTGCCAGTCATTCCGGGACTAGCTTCTACGAGCAGTACTTC. Its protein product is CASHSGTSFYEQYF. This chain links TRBV6-1 with TRBJ2-7, with 9 positions matching TRBD2. Germline V gene sequence: CDR1 MNHNS, CDR2 SASEGT. V lost 9 bases, J lost 3 bases, and 9 bases stayed unmatched. CDR3 length equals 14 residues.

V is TRBV27 and J is TRBJ1-6; D remains ambiguous. The ends were cut back, 6 bases at V and 9 bases at J, with 21 bases in the middle. The CDR3 spans 16 residues. Per the germline V gene, CDR1 is MNHEY and CDR2 is SMNVEV (reference sequence). The CDR3 DNA reads as TGTGCCAGCAGACCCTACGGTGAAGGGAAACCTTCACCCCTCCACTTT. The encoded protein is CASRPYGEGKPSPLHF.

This clonotype has more than one count but fewer than ten. The chain employs TRBV7-8 and TRBJ1-2; tentatively, D is TRBD1 (5 bases). This CDR3 spans 15 amino acids. Trimming took off 4 bases at V and 8 bases at J, with 20 bases between the two ends. The germline V gene encodes CDR1 SGHVS and CDR2 FQNEAQ. The CDR3 DNA sequence: TGTGCCAGCAGCTCCCTGGGGTTGGCAGGGTGGGGCTACACCTTC. It specifies CASSSLGLAGWGYTF. Filled out from reference TRBV7-8 and TRBJ1-2, the complete variable domain reads GAGVSQSPRYKVAKRGQDVALRCDPISGHVSLFWYQQALGQGPEFLTYFQNEAQLDKSGLPSDRFFAERPEGSVSTLKIQRTQQEDSAVYLCASSSLGLAGWGYTFGSGTRLTVV.

This clonotype was picked up a small number of times. The CDR3 DNA reads as TGCAGTGCACCTCTCCCCACGATTGGCACCGGGGAGCTGTTTTTT. This encodes CSAPLPTIGTGELFF. The V call is TRBV20-1, the J call TRBJ2-2; D remains ambiguous. V shed 6 bases and J shed 4 bases, with 18 bases lying between them. Germline V gene lookup returns CDR1 DFQATT and CDR2 SNEGSKA (reference sequence). There are 15 residues in the CDR3.

This rearrangement joins TRBV6-5 to TRBJ1-6; maybe TRBD1 (6 bases). The germline V and J ends were trimmed by 0 bases and 7 bases, with 10 bases remaining between them. This CDR3 region has 15 residues. Germline V CDR1 and CDR2: MNHEY, SVGAGI. CDR3 nucleotides: TGTGCCAGCAGTTACTCGAGGCAGGGGAATTCACCCCTCCACTTT. It specifies CASSYSRQGNSPLHF.

This chain joins TRBV18 and TRBJ1-6, with TRBD1 identical over 7 bases. Trimming cost V 3 bases and J 9 bases; bases outside gene matches: 5. The germline V gene has CDR1 KGHSH and CDR2 LQKENI. This CDR3 has 14 amino acids. In DNA, the CDR3 is TGTGCCAGCTCACCCGACAGGGTGGGTTCACCCCTCCACTTT. This sequence encodes CASSPDRVGSPLHF.

In this sample, this clonotype turned up once. This chain uses TRBV7-6 with TRBJ2-1; no reliable D call. Germline CDR1 SGHVS, CDR2 FNYEAQ. The V end was cut by 5 bases, the J end by 8 bases, with 16 bases between. This CDR3 region has 14 residues. CDR3 DNA sequence: TGTGCCAGCAGCCGGACCGGATCATTCGATGAGCAGTTCTTC. Protein sequence: CASSRTGSFDEQFF. Full variable domain (missing parts from reference TRBV7-6 and TRBJ2-1): GAGVSQSPRYKVTKRGQDVALRCDPISGHVSLYWYRQALGQGPEFLTYFNYEAQQDKSGLPNDRFSAERPEGSISTLTIQRTEQRDSAMYRCASSRTGSFDEQFFGPGTRLTVL.

This clonotype was observed a few times. The J gene is TRBJ1-1, the V gene TRBV7-8; no definite D call. The ends were cut back, 4 bases at V and 0 bases at J, with 9 bases in the middle. The germline gives CDR1 SGHVS, CDR2 FQNEAQ. This CDR3 is built from 14 residues. As DNA, the CDR3 is TGTGCCAGCAGCTCAGCCGTCTTGAACACTGAAGCTTTCTTT. Protein product: CASSSAVLNTEAFF.

The table lists this clonotype with a few counts. This chain links TRBV20-1 with TRBJ2-3; D unresolved. The germline V gene has CDR1 DFQATT and CDR2 SNEGSKA (reference sequence). Deletions cut 3 bases from V and 0 bases from J, with 7 bases between. This CDR3 has 13 amino acids. CDR3 sequence (DNA): TGCAGTGCTAGGGGTACTAGCACAGATACGCAGTATTTT. Translation gives CSARGTSTDTQYF.

This clonotype was detected only a few times. The J gene is TRBJ2-3, the V gene TRBV20-1; TRBD2 aligns across 8 bases. The CDR3 runs 15 residues. V dropped 1 base and J dropped 6; count of bases not matched to a gene: 9. CDR1 DFQATT and CDR2 SNEGSKA come from the germline V gene (reference sequence). In nucleotides, the CDR3 is TGCAGTGCTAGAGCGGGAGGGCGCCAGGGGGATACGCAGTATTTT. Translated: CSARAGGRQGDTQYF.

This rearrangement joins TRBV6-1 to TRBJ1-2; D uncertain. The CDR3 runs to 15 residues. Trimming took 6 bases from V and 4 from J, leaving 18 bases between them. Per germline, CDR1 MNHNS and CDR2 SASEGT. CDR3 sequence (DNA): TGTGCCAGCAGACCCCCGGGGAGGTCGGGCTATGGCTACACCTTC. Residues: CASRPPGRSGYGYTF.

This clonotype was seen a few times. CDR3 nucleotide sequence: TGTGCCAGCAAGGTCGACAGTGTCTCTGGAAACACCATATATTTT. Protein sequence: CASKVDSVSGNTIYF. The chain is built from TRBV6-1 and TRBJ1-3, with D perhaps matching TRBD1 (5 bases). The V end was cut by 7 bases, the J end by 0 bases, with 13 bases between. In germline, CDR1 is MNHNS, CDR2 SASEGT. The CDR3 sequence is 15 residues long.